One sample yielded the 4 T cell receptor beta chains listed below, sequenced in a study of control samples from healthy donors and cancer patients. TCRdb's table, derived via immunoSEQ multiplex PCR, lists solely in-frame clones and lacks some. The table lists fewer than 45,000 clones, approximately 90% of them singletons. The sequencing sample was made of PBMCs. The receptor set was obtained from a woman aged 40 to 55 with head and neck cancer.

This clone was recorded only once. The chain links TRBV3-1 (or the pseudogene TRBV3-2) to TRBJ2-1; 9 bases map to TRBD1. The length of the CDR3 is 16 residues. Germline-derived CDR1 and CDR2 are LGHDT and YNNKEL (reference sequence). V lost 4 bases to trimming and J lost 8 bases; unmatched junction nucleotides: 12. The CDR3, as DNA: TGTGCCAGCAGCCGTGGGGGACAGGGTGGGGAGGATGAGCAGTTCTTC. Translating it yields CASSRGGQGGEDEQFF.

This CDR3 reads CASTINGASHEQFF. The CDR3 region has the DNA TGTGCCAGCACCATCAACGGGGCGTCCCATGAGCAGTTCTTC. This rearrangement joins TRBV27 to TRBJ2-1; D possibly uses TRBD1 or TRBD2 (5 bases each). This CDR3 is 14 amino acids long. The germline CDR1 and CDR2 sequences are MNHEY and SMNVEV (reference sequence). Trimming left V 7 bases short and J 8 bases short, with 18 bases between.

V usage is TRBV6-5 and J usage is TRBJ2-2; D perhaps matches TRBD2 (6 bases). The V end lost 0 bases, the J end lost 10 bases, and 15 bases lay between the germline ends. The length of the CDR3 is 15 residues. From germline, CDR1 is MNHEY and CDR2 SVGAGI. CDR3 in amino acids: CASSYSLLGREELFF. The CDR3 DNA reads TGTGCCAGCAGTTACTCGCTTCTCGGGAGAGAGGAGCTGTTTTTT.

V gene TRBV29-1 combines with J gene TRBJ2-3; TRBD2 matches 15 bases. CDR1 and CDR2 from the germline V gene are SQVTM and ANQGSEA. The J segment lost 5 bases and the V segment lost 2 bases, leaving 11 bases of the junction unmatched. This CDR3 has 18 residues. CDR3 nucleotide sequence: TGCAGCGTTGAACCCCCTCCGAGGGGACTAGCGGGAGGAGATACGCAGTATTTT. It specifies CSVEPPPRGLAGGDTQYF.